The 17 T cell receptor beta chains below were found in one sample sequenced in a study of cytomegalovirus exposure and HLA in healthy donors. PCR amplification relied on 60 Vbeta primers (plus 13 Jbeta primers). The data were produced by immunoSEQ multiplex PCR, yet TCRdb's version contains in-frame clones alone and is incomplete. The sample includes roughly 72,000 clones, almost 80% of them seen just once. Material: PBMCs. These receptors all come from a woman aged 40-49 years in good health and CMV-seropositive.

The chain recombines TRBV6-4 with TRBJ1-6, with a tentative D call TRBD1 (6 bases). Germline V CDR1 and CDR2: MRHNA, SNTAGT. The CDR3 runs 17 residues. The V gene lost 3 bases and the J gene lost 6 bases, with 18 bases spanning the gap. CDR3 in amino acids: CASSEFGSGTSNSPLHF. The CDR3 bases are TGTGCCAGCAGTGAGTTTGGTAGCGGGACATCTAATTCACCCCTCCACTTT.

The genes are TRBV12-5 and TRBJ1-2; D possibly corresponds to TRBD1 (6 bases). CDR1 and CDR2 (germline): LGHNT, FRNRAP. The germline V and J ends were trimmed by 0 bases and 0 bases, with 17 bases remaining between them. There are 18 residues in the CDR3. The CDR3 nucleotides are TGTGCTAGTGGTTTGGTCTCCCTCGGCCGGGACACTAACTATGGCTACACCTTC. It specifies CASGLVSLGRDTNYGYTF.

V usage is TRBV19 and J usage is TRBJ2-5; 9 bases align to TRBD1. V lost 5 bases to trimming and J lost 2 bases; unmatched junction nucleotides: 9. This CDR3 has 16 residues. Germline CDR1 LNHDA, CDR2 SQIVND (reference sequence). CDR3 region: CASSFRTGALQETQYF. The CDR3 coding sequence is TGTGCCAGTAGTTTCCGGACAGGGGCGTTACAAGAGACCCAGTACTTC.

In its sample, this clone was seen once. The chain couples TRBV5-8 to TRBJ2-7; 10 nucleotides agree with TRBD2. Germline CDR1 SGHTS, CDR2 YDEGEE. The V segment lost 4 bases and the J segment 3 bases; nucleotides outside the gene matches: 4. This CDR3 contains 14 residues. The CDR3 spells CASSPRLAGYEQYF. CDR3 nucleotide sequence: TGTGCCAGCAGCCCGAGACTAGCGGGCTACGAGCAGTACTTC.

This clone was counted only a few times. The chain couples TRBV7-6 to TRBJ2-7; TRBD1 is a possible D gene (5 bases). The CDR3 is 11 residues long. The germline V gene has CDR1 SGHVS and CDR2 FNYEAQ. Trimming pared 5 bases from V and 5 bases from J, leaving 7 bases between. The CDR3 sequence: CASSQQDEQYF. The CDR3 coding sequence is TGTGCCAGCAGCCAACAGGACGAGCAGTACTTC.

The rearrangement joins TRBV4-2 to TRBJ2-7; 11 bases line up with TRBD2. Germline V gene sequence: CDR1 LGHNA, CDR2 YNFKEQ. The CDR3 has 17 residues. The junction had 8 bases not matched to a gene; V was cut back by 4 bases and J by 0 bases. The DNA for the CDR3 is TGTGCCAGCAGCCGCTCTAGCGGGGGGTCAAGCTCCTACGAGCAGTACTTC. This encodes CASSRSSGGSSSYEQYF.

The sample holds one count of this clone. This chain links TRBV6-1 with TRBJ2-7, with a weak D call TRBD2 (6 bases). The CDR3 covers 14 residues. The V and J ends lost 6 bases and 3 bases respectively, with 15 bases between them. Germline V lookup: CDR1 MNHNS, CDR2 SASEGT. Written as DNA, the CDR3 is TGTGCCAGCAGCCCGGGGGTAGGCGTCTACGAGCAGTACTTC. Residues: CASSPGVGVYEQYF.

Here the CDR3 DNA reads TGTGCCAGCTCACCTAAGGACAGGGCGTTTGCTTTCTTT. Protein sequence: CASSPKDRAFAFF. The J gene is TRBJ1-1, the V gene TRBV18; 8 bases line up with TRBD1. The CDR3 sequence is 13 residues long. Per germline, CDR1 KGHSH and CDR2 LQKENI. Losses at the gene ends were 3 bases for V and 11 bases for J; bases not matched to a gene: 8.

The J gene is TRBJ2-3, the V gene TRBV5-1, with D possibly matching TRBD1 (5 bases). This CDR3 region has 15 residues. Trimming removed 2 bases at V and 2 bases at J, with 12 bases between. Germline values: CDR1 SGHRS, CDR2 YFSETQ. CDR3 amino acids: CASSLQDLPTDTQYF. The DNA for the CDR3 is TGCGCCAGCAGCTTACAGGACCTCCCCACAGATACGCAGTATTTT. Together with reference TRBV5-1 and TRBJ2-3, the CDR3 gives the full variable domain: KAGVTQTPRYLIKTRGQQVTLSCSPISGHRSVSWYQQTPGQGLQFLFEYFSETQRNKGNFPGRFSGRQFSNSRSEMNVSTLELGDSALYLCASSLQDLPTDTQYFGPGTRLTVL.

The gene calls are TRBV7-9 and TRBJ2-1, with TRBD1 as a possible D gene (6 bases). CDR1 SEHNR and CDR2 FQNEAQ come from the germline V gene (reference sequence). CDR3 length: 14 residues. V lost 5 bases, J lost 2 bases, and 10 bases lay in between. The CDR3 DNA sequence: TGTGCCAGCAGCAACAGGGTCACCTACAATGAGCAGTTCTTC. It translates to CASSNRVTYNEQFF.

This clone was detected a few times. The rearrangement uses TRBV7-2 and TRBJ2-5; 11 bases match TRBD2. There are 14 residues in the CDR3. Losses at the gene ends were 5 bases for V and 5 bases for J; bases not matched to a gene: 4. Per the germline V gene, CDR1 is SGHTA and CDR2 is FQGNSA. The CDR3 sequence: CASSRSGRGETQYF. Here the CDR3 DNA reads TGTGCCAGCAGCCGTAGCGGGAGGGGGGAGACCCAGTACTTC.

This chain uses TRBV2 with TRBJ2-2; 8 bases agree with TRBD2. The CDR3 loop spans 14 amino acids. With 7 bases clipped from V and 7 bases from J, the junction kept 8 bases outside the gene matches. Germline V lookup: CDR1 SNHLY, CDR2 FYNNEI. The CDR3 is CASNSGTSNGELFF. In DNA form, the CDR3 reads TGTGCCAGCAATAGTGGGACTAGTAACGGGGAGCTGTTTTTT.

The chain combines TRBV6-4 with TRBJ2-1; 11 bases are shared with TRBD2. Germline values: CDR1 MRHNA, CDR2 SNTAGT. The length of the CDR3 is 15 residues. Germline trimming cut 0 bases from V and 6 bases from J; bases unmatched to any gene: 1. The CDR3 nucleotides are TGTGCCAGCAGTGACTCTAGCGGGGGGGCCAATGAGCAGTTCTTC. This sequence encodes CASSDSSGGANEQFF.

This clone was picked up a small number of times. This chain uses TRBV10-3 with TRBJ2-7; D is uncertain. CDR3 length: 14 residues. CDR1 and CDR2 from the germline V gene are ENHRY and SYGVKD. V lost 0 bases and J lost 3, with 9 bases in between. CDR3 DNA: TGTGCCATCAGTGAGTCTAGCAGTTTCTACGAGCAGTACTTC. Its protein is CAISESSSFYEQYF.

In nucleotides, the CDR3 is TGTGCCAGTAGTCGGAGGATTAGCGGAACTAGCACAGATACGCAGTATTTT. Amino acid sequence: CASSRRISGTSTDTQYF. The rearrangement uses TRBV19 and TRBJ2-3; a weak D match, TRBD2 (6 bases). Per germline, CDR1 LNHDA and CDR2 SQIVND (reference sequence). V lost 5 bases to trimming and J lost 0 bases, with 18 bases between them. This CDR3 has 17 amino acids.

The J gene is TRBJ2-7, the V gene TRBV15, with TRBD1 identical over 8 bases. CDR3 size: 18 residues. CDR1 and CDR2 (germline): LNHNV, YYDKDF (reference sequence). V gave up 2 bases and J gave up 7 bases; unmatched junction bases: 19. The CDR3 spells CATSRSILGDQGASEQYF. CDR3 nucleotides: TGTGCCACCAGCAGATCCATCCTCGGGGACCAGGGGGCTAGTGAGCAGTACTTC.

The V gene is TRBV7-8, the J gene TRBJ2-7; 8 nucleotides line up with TRBD2. Trimming took 0 bases from V and 2 from J; bases not matched to a gene: 15. Germline V lookup: CDR1 SGHVS, CDR2 FQNEAQ. CDR3 length equals 19 residues. CDR3 coding DNA: TGTGCCAGCAGCTTAGCGGCCCCACTGGGGAGCGGGGGACCCTACGAGCAGTACTTC. Translating gives CASSLAAPLGSGGPYEQYF.